Given below is one TCR beta chain in context. No antigen is known for it. Looked up from germline, CDR1 is SQVTM and CDR2 is ANQGSEA. Trimming pared 2 bases from V and 8 bases from J, leaving 12 bases between. There are 12 residues in the CDR3. Template-switching 5'RACE yielded the TCR cDNA; a universal primer site and UMIs were added in the process. TCRdb independently ran MiXCR on the 5' RACE reads; one entry per CDR3 protein. Among roughly 520,000 distinct CDR3 sequences listed, just over 20% were seen once. This sample stems from a study of T cells after yellow fever vaccination. Across the study: Fractions low in cell number were prepared with SMART-Seq v4 Ultra Low Input. Study-level results: Reappearing after the booster were most of the clones from primary vaccination (96% CD4, roughly 86% CD8). Among all clonotypes, a small share was observed in both CD4 and CD8 compartments.

The specimen comprised PBMCs, sampled 21 days after the first yellow fever vaccination. The chain couples TRBV29-1 to TRBJ1-1, with D possibly matching TRBD1 (6 bases). The source of this sequence is a man younger than 30 who received the YFV17D yellow fever vaccine. The CDR3: CSVEPQGTEAFF. The CDR3 bases are TGCAGCGTTGAACCACAGGGCACGGAAGCTTTCTTT.